The 17 T cell receptor beta chains in this list originate from one sample, sequenced in a study of T cells in Graves' hyperthyroidism and ophthalmopathy. Amplified TCR beta CDR3 regions came from RNA transcripts. TCR CDR3 underwent first-round RT-PCR with the HTBI primer set. TCRdb independently ran MiXCR on the multiplex PCR reads; one entry per CDR3 protein. The sample carries about 600,000 distinct CDR3 sequences, 16% recorded once. Sequenced sample: blood. These receptors were obtained from a woman aged 35 to 49 with Graves' ophthalmopathy.

This clonotype has only a few counts. V is TRBV7-8 and J is TRBJ2-1; 9 bases match TRBD2. This CDR3 is 17 amino acids long. The V gene's germline CDR1 is SGHVS and CDR2 FQNEAQ. The V and J ends lost 5 bases and 7 bases, in that order; junction bases with no gene match: 15. This CDR3 reads CASSNFLAGTTTNEQFF. The CDR3 DNA is TGTGCCAGCAGCAACTTCCTAGCGGGAACAACTACTAATGAGCAGTTCTTC.

This clonotype was seen repeatedly, ten times or more. V gene TRBV28 combines with J gene TRBJ1-1; TRBD1 aligns across 7 bases. The CDR3 has 15 residues. Germline V CDR1 and CDR2: MDHEN, SYDVKM. The junction had 10 bases not matched to a gene; V was cut back by 5 bases and J by 4 bases. Here the CDR3 reads CASSQQLTGSTEAFF. In nucleotides, the CDR3 is TGTGCCAGCAGTCAACAACTGACAGGGAGCACTGAAGCTTTCTTT.

This clonotype was seen many times. V is TRBV7-2 and J is TRBJ2-1; TRBD2 might be the D (6 bases). Germline CDR1 SGHTA, CDR2 FQGNSA. This CDR3 spans 18 amino acids. V lost 5 bases and J lost 7, with 27 bases in between. The CDR3 coding sequence is TGTGCCAGCAGCAATAGAAGGTTGGGGGGAGGAGGCGGTAATGAGCAGTTCTTC. Protein: CASSNRRLGGGGGNEQFF.

This clonotype was recorded at least ten times. The chain couples TRBV30 to TRBJ1-3; D gene ambiguous. Germline lookup yields CDR1 GTSNPN and CDR2 SVGIG (reference sequence). V was clipped by 3 bases and J by 2 bases, with 8 bases between them. The CDR3 has 13 residues. As DNA, the CDR3 is TGTGCCTGGAGGGTCGCCGCTGGAAACACCATATATTTT. Translating gives CAWRVAAGNTIYF.

J is TRBJ1-4 and V is TRBV7-9; a possible D gene is TRBD1 (6 bases). The CDR3 has 16 residues. V gave up 5 bases and J gave up 5 bases, with 18 bases separating them. Germline V CDR1 and CDR2: SEHNR, FQNEAQ (reference sequence). CDR3 nucleotides: TGTGCCAGCAGCCTCAAAGATGGGGGCTTCAATGAAAAACTGTTTTTT. Translating it yields CASSLKDGGFNEKLFF.

This clonotype was counted between two and nine times. The rearrangement joins TRBV28 to TRBJ2-4, with 9 bases matching TRBD1. Germline V gene data show CDR1 as MDHEN and CDR2 as SYDVKM. Trimming removed 6 bases from V and 6 bases from J; junction bases left unmatched: 6. This CDR3 spans 14 amino acids. Written as DNA, the CDR3 is TGTGCCAGCAGCCTACGGACAGGGGCAAACATTCAGTACTTC. This codes for CASSLRTGANIQYF.

The chain has TRBV11-2 and TRBJ2-3; 7 nucleotides match TRBD1. The V and J ends lost 1 base and 0 bases, in that order; junction bases with no gene match: 13. The CDR3 loop spans 19 amino acids. Germline CDR1 reads SGHAT; CDR2 reads FQNNGV. In nucleotides, the CDR3 is TGTGCCAGCAGCTTAGTAAGGGACAGAGCAGGATATAGCACAGATACGCAGTATTTT. Its protein product is CASSLVRDRAGYSTDTQYF.

The chain is built from TRBV9 and TRBJ1-2; maybe TRBD1 (6 bases). Germline CDR1 reads SGDLS; CDR2 reads YYNGEE. Trimming took off 3 bases at V and 13 bases at J, with 16 bases between the two ends. This CDR3 contains 12 residues. CDR3 residues: CASSASQGPPTF. CDR3 bases: TGTGCCAGCAGCGCCTCACAGGGTCCCCCCACCTTC.

This clonotype was seen repeatedly, ten times or more. The V call is TRBV20-1, the J call TRBJ2-3, with 9 bases matching TRBD2. This CDR3 region has 13 residues. Germline loops: CDR1 DFQATT, CDR2 SNEGSKA (reference sequence). The V gene end was trimmed by 6 bases and the J gene end by 5 bases; junction bases not matched to a gene: 6. The CDR3 reads CSALGSGRDTQYF. CDR3 sequence (DNA): TGCAGTGCCCTAGGTAGCGGGAGAGATACGCAGTATTTT.

The chain combines TRBV6-1 with TRBJ2-1; 12 bases agree with TRBD2. Germline V CDR1 and CDR2: MNHNS, SASEGT. This CDR3 region has 15 residues. V gave up 4 bases and J gave up 3 bases; unmatched junction bases: 1. DNA of the CDR3: TGTGCCAGCAGTGCACTAGCGGGAGGCTACAATGAGCAGTTCTTC. This codes for CASSALAGGYNEQFF.

In this sample, this clonotype turned up many times. The V call is TRBV7-9, the J call TRBJ2-1, with D tentatively TRBD1 (5 bases). The CDR3 spans 13 residues. Deletions cut 2 bases from V and 7 bases from J, with 9 bases between. Germline loops: CDR1 SEHNR, CDR2 FQNEAQ (reference sequence). CDR3 protein: CASSLLSGNEQFF. As DNA, the CDR3 is TGTGCCAGCAGCTTACTTTCAGGGAATGAGCAGTTCTTC. Looking up the rest from reference TRBV7-9 and TRBJ2-1 gives the full variable domain: DTGVSQNPRHKITKRGQNVTFRCDPISEHNRLYWYRQTLGQGPEFLTYFQNEAQLEKSRLLSDRFSAERPKGSFSTLEIQRTEQGDSAMYLCASSLLSGNEQFFGPGTRLTVL.

This clonotype occurred many times. This chain joins TRBV7-9 and TRBJ2-5; 9 nucleotides line up with TRBD2. The CDR3 runs to 15 residues. V dropped 6 bases and J dropped 8; count of bases not matched to a gene: 13. Germline V CDR1 and CDR2: SEHNR, FQNEAQ (reference sequence). This CDR3 is CASSPGPIAGETQYF. The CDR3 DNA follows: TGTGCCAGCAGTCCCGGCCCCATAGCGGGAGAAACCCAGTACTTC.

The rearrangement links TRBV7-2 to TRBJ2-2; 7 positions match TRBD2. From germline, CDR1 is SGHTA and CDR2 FQGNSA. The V and J ends lost 0 bases and 5 bases, in that order; junction bases with no gene match: 12. The CDR3 has 18 residues. Here the CDR3 reads CASSLAAPYGGGTGELFF. CDR3 DNA: TGTGCCAGCAGCTTAGCAGCCCCCTATGGGGGAGGGACCGGGGAGCTGTTTTTT.

Remarks on this clonotype: Possible read error: a much larger clone is one base away. The chain couples TRBV20-1 to TRBJ1-5; weak D call: TRBD1 (5 bases). This CDR3 comprises 14 residues. Germline CDR1 reads DFQATT; CDR2 reads SNEGSKA (reference sequence). The CDR3, as DNA: TGCCGTGCTAGGAGAGGGGCGGGGAACCAGCCCCAGCATTTT. Amino acids: CRARRGAGNQPQHF.

Only a few counts were recorded for this clonotype. The chain couples TRBV5-6 to TRBJ1-1, with a weak D call TRBD1 (5 bases). This CDR3 is 15 amino acids long. Germline assignment: CDR1 SGHDT and CDR2 YYEEEE. Trimming took 2 bases from V and 1 from J, leaving 12 bases between them. CDR3 nucleotide sequence: TGTGCCAGCAGCTTTCAATCGGGGGGGAACACTGAAGCTTTCTTT. Translating gives CASSFQSGGNTEAFF.

This clonotype was observed a few times. The V and J genes are TRBV11-2 and TRBJ1-1, with D unclear. The germline V gene has CDR1 SGHAT and CDR2 FQNNGV. The CDR3 is 13 residues long. Trimming removed 5 bases at V and 5 bases at J, with 12 bases between. Here the CDR3 DNA reads TGTGCCAGCAGCACCTGGACGAGAACTGAAGCTTTCTTT. This sequence encodes CASSTWTRTEAFF.

The CDR3 spells CSARVSSSGVNEQFF. As DNA, the CDR3 is TGCAGTGCTAGAGTTAGCTCTAGCGGGGTCAATGAGCAGTTCTTC. The genes are TRBV20-1 and TRBJ2-1; TRBD2 matches at 9 bases. The CDR3 consists of 15 residues. CDR1 and CDR2 (germline): DFQATT, SNEGSKA (reference sequence). Trimming cost V 1 base and J 6 bases; bases outside gene matches: 7.